The source of this T cell receptor (beta chain) is a study of blood T cell repertoires in COVID-19. Study-level information: The United States, Italy and Spain supplied acute and convalescent COVID-19 samples. T cells, B-cell-depleted T cells, or PBMCs supplied cDNA or gDNA.

The CDR3 is 14 residues long. V was clipped by 4 bases and J by 7 bases, with 10 bases between them. Germline CDR1 reads KGHDR; CDR2 reads SFDVKD. The repertoire was sequenced with immunoSEQ multiplex PCR; TCRdb's copy has only in-frame clones and lacks some. The repertoire holds 150,000 to 200,000 clones, approximately 80% seen once, with roughly 8% in the top ten. V usage is TRBV24-1 and J usage is TRBJ1-6, with D perhaps TRBD1 (6 bases). Sample: peripheral blood. The TCR originated in a man aged 60 to 69 with acute or convalescent COVID-19. CDR3 loop: CATSEDSWNSPLHF. Written as DNA, the CDR3 is TGTGCCACCAGTGAGGACAGTTGGAATTCACCCCTCCACTTT.